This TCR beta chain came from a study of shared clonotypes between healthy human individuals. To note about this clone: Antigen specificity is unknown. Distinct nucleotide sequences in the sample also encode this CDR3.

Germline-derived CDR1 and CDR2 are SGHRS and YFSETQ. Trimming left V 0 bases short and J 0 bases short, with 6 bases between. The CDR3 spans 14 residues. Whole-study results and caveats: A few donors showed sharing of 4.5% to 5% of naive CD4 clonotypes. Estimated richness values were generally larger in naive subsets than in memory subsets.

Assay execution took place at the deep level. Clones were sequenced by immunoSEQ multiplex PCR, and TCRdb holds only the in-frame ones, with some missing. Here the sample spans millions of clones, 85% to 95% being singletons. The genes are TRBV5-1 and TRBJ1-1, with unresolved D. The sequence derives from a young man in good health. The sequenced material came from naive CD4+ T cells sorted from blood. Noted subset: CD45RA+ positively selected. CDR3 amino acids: CASSLASLNTEAFF. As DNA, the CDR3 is TGCGCCAGCAGCTTGGCTAGCCTGAACACTGAAGCTTTCTTT.